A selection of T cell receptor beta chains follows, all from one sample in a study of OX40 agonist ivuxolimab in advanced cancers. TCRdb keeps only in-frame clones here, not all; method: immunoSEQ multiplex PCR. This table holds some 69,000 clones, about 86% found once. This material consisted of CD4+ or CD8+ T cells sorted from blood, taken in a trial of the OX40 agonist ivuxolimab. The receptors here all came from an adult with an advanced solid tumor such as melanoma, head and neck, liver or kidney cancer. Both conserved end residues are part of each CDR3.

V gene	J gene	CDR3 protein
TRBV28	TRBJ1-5	CASTHKGTGQPQHF
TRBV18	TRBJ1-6	CASSRNPGQDSPLHF
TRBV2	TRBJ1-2	CASSPPGQGGGYTF
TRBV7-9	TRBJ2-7	CASSPDGVGSEQYF
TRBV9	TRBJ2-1	CASSTRGGDTAYNEQFF
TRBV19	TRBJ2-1	CASSSPSANEQFF
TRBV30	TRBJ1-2	CAWTPGRGGYTF
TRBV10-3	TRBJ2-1	CAIDGHLGNEQFF
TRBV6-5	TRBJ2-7	CASRKNGGPSYEQYF
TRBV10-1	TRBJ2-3	CASSERASGSYTDTQYF
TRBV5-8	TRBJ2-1	CASSGRGYNEQFF
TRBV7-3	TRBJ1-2	CASSLTSGAGYTF
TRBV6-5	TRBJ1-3	CASSYRHREPRNTIYF
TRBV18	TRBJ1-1	CASSPDVGMAAFF
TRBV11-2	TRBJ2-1	CASSVQLANEQFF
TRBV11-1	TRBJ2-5	CASSLDTYQETQYF
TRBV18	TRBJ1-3	CASSPSTVSGNTIYF
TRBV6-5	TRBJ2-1	CASSYSGPPTDEQFF
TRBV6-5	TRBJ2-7	CASTQGGNEQYF
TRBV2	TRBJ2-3	CASSETGLRTDTQYF
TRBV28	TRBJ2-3	CASSPGQLNVDTQYF
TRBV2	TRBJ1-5	CASSVGGSGNQPQHF
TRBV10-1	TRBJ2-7	CASSESTRGSRYGRSYEQYF
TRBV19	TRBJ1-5	CASTAKFGGSNQPQHF
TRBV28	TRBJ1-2	CASSLQGGKAYGYTF
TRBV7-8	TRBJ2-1	CASSLGHGIAGGREQFF
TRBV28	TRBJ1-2	CASSPSLPYGYTF
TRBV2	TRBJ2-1	CASSELGGSYNEQFF
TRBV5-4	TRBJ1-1	CASSLAQIRGRTEAFF
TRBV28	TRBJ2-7	CASSFDLSYEQYF
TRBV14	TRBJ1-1	CASSPLWNTEAFF
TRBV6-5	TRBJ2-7	CASSYRPSGSHEQYF
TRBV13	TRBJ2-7	CASSPGTGLYEQYF
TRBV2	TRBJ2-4	CASSVADSRDIQYF
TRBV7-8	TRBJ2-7	CASGFGRLSYEQYF
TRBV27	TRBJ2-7	CASSLRLAGANEQYF
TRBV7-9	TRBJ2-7	CASSSGGNSYEQYF
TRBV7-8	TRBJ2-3	CASSLERGTDTQYF
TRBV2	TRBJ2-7	CASSVSYEQYF
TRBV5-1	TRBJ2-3	CASSLDRNTQYF
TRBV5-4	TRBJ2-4	CASSLDSGAENIQYF
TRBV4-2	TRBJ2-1	CASSQVGGSNEQFF
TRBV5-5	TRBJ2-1	CASSLDWPLYNEQFF
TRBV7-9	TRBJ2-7	CASSLEQSSSYEQYF
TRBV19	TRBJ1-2	CASSADGIYQANYGYTF
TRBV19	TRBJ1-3	CASSSTGITGGNTIYF
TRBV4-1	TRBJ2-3	CASSQEGGGGGADTQYF
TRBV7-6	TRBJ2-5	CASSLGAGAGETQYF
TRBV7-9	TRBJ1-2	CASRERGGIQGPTF
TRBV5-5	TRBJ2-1	CASSSTSGSDNEQFF
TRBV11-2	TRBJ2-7	CASSLDLPNEQYF
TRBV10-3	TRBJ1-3	CAISESGGVGGNTIYF